Listed here are 32 T cell receptor beta chains from one sample, sequenced in a study of CD8 T cells in Susac syndrome. RNA amounts of 0.5 to 1 ug underwent reverse transcription with random hexamers. TCRdb recomputed calls from the immunoSEQ multiplex PCR reads with MiXCR, one row per CDR3 protein. The table lists about 290,000 distinct CDR3 sequences, around 91% of them singletons. Sample: CD8+ T cells from PBMCs. These receptor sequences come from a human donor with multiple sclerosis.

The rearrangement links TRBV28 to TRBJ2-7; D possibly corresponds to TRBD2 (5 bases). Looked up from germline, CDR1 is MDHEN and CDR2 is SYDVKM. V lost 10 bases, J lost 2 bases, and 18 bases lay in between. This CDR3 comprises 14 residues. The CDR3 DNA follows: TGTGCCACCTCCCTGGGAGAGGCGGCCTACGAGCAGTACTTC. Its translation: CATSLGEAAYEQYF.

The chain uses TRBV20-1 and TRBJ2-3, with 7 bases fitting TRBD2. CDR1 is DFQATT and CDR2 is SNEGSKA in the germline V gene (reference sequence). The CDR3 consists of 15 residues. After removal of 5 bases from V and 2 bases from J, the junction contained 10 bases not matched to a gene. The DNA of the CDR3 is TGCAGTGCTCAGTCTGGGGGGGGATACACAGATACGCAGTATTTT. It specifies CSAQSGGGYTDTQYF.

The chain is built from TRBV6-2 or TRBV6-3 and TRBJ2-3, with a possible D match to TRBD1 (6 bases). The germline V gene has CDR1 MNHEY and CDR2 SVGEGT. V shed 10 bases and J shed 6 bases, with 26 bases lying between them. The CDR3 runs 16 residues. Here the CDR3 DNA reads TGTGCCACCGACCGCCCTTGGGACATCAGCAAGGATACGCAGTATTTT. It specifies CATDRPWDISKDTQYF.

This chain connects TRBV6-1 to TRBJ2-7; D is possibly TRBD1 or TRBD2 (6 bases each). CDR1 MNHNS and CDR2 SASEGT come from the germline V gene. V was trimmed by 1 base and J by 6 bases, leaving 13 bases between them. There are 14 residues in the CDR3. The CDR3 reads CASSEGLRGPEQYF. In DNA form, the CDR3 reads TGTGCCAGCAGTGAAGGGTTACGGGGGCCCGAGCAGTACTTC.

This clonotype was observed a single time. The CDR3 reads CAITDRQGRGDTQYF. CDR3 bases: TGTGCCATCACCGACCGCCAGGGGAGGGGAGATACGCAGTATTTT. This chain joins TRBV10-3 and TRBJ2-3; D perhaps matches TRBD2 (7 bases). This CDR3 spans 15 amino acids. The germline V and J ends were trimmed by 7 bases and 5 bases, with 19 bases remaining between them. In germline, CDR1 is ENHRY, CDR2 SYGVKD.

V and J are TRBV12-3 or TRBV12-4 and TRBJ2-7, with TRBD2 matching over 16 bases. The CDR3 contains 16 residues. With 4 bases clipped from V and 5 bases from J, the junction kept 5 bases outside the gene matches. CDR3 coding DNA: TGTGCCAGCAGTTCGGGACTAGCGGGAGGGCCTCACGAGCAGTACTTC. It encodes CASSSGLAGGPHEQYF.

DNA for the CDR3: TGCGCCAGCAGCCAAGGGCCGGGACTAGCGGGAGAAGGCTCCTACAATGAGCAGTTCTTC. Protein: CASSQGPGLAGEGSYNEQFF. The chain employs TRBV4-3 and TRBJ2-1; TRBD2 matches at 14 bases. The germline gives CDR1 LGHNA, CDR2 YSLEER. V shed 1 base, J shed 0 bases, and the junction held 8 bases outside the gene matches. This CDR3 has 20 residues.

The chain recombines TRBV7-3 with TRBJ2-3; D gene unclear. Trimming cost V 3 bases and J 6 bases, with 10 bases left between them. The CDR3 contains 13 residues. In germline, CDR1 is SGHTA, CDR2 FQGTGA. The DNA of the CDR3 is TGTGCCAGCAGCTTTGGGATTTTCGATACGCAGTATTTT. Translated: CASSFGIFDTQYF.

On this clonotype itself: The germline gene is not matched at one end of the junction; a read error may be the cause. V is TRBV27 and J is TRBJ2-7; D remains ambiguous. The CDR3 covers 15 residues. Germline V lookup: CDR1 MNHEY, CDR2 SMNVEV (reference sequence). CDR3 coding DNA: TGTGCCAGCAGTATATCGGGCCCGAACATCTACGAGCAGTACTTC. Its translation is CASSISGPNIYEQYF.

This clonotype was seen a single time. This chain's CDR3 is CASSSPGNNEQFF. CDR3 nucleotides: TGTGCCAGCAGTAGCCCGGGGAACAATGAGCAGTTCTTC. This chain joins TRBV12-3 or TRBV12-4 and TRBJ2-1, with a tentative D call TRBD2 (5 bases). V lost 5 bases and J 5 bases, leaving 10 bases between the germline ends. CDR3 length equals 13 residues.

The chain combines TRBV12-3 or TRBV12-4 with TRBJ1-2; 7 bases map to TRBD1. J lost 4 bases, V lost 5 bases, and 10 bases had no gene match. The CDR3 has 15 residues. The CDR3 reads CASSRGRGVAYGYTF. The CDR3 coding sequence is TGTGCCAGCAGTCGGGGCAGGGGGGTGGCCTATGGCTACACCTTC.

The chain links TRBV6-5 to TRBJ2-5; the D gene is possibly TRBD2 (5 bases). This CDR3 region has 14 residues. Germline CDR1 reads MNHEY; CDR2 reads SVGAGI. V lost 2 bases to trimming and J lost 4 bases, with 11 bases between them. This chain's CDR3 is CASSYGGLGETQYF. The CDR3 DNA follows: TGTGCCAGCAGTTACGGCGGGCTAGGAGAGACCCAGTACTTC.

This clonotype was observed once. The chain carries TRBV5-4 and TRBJ2-7; D gene ambiguous. The CDR3 is made up of 16 amino acids. Per germline, CDR1 SGHNT and CDR2 YYREEE (reference sequence). V lost 2 bases and J lost 0, with 15 bases in between. In nucleotides, the CDR3 is TGTGCCAGCAGCTTCGTCGGGCCAGCCAGCTCCTACGAGCAGTACTTC. It codes for CASSFVGPASSYEQYF.

The chain recombines TRBV6-2 or TRBV6-3 with TRBJ1-5, with no clear D. V lost 1 base and J lost 5, with 9 bases in between. The CDR3 runs 14 residues. CDR1 is MNHEY, CDR2 SVGEGT, per germline. CDR3 DNA: TGTGCCAGCAGTTACTTGGGTACCTATCAGCCCCAGCATTTT. It encodes CASSYLGTYQPQHF.

CDR3 coding DNA: TGTGCCAGCAGCTTTTCGTCTCGGGTAGCGGGGGGAATTGATGAGCAGTTCTTC. This sequence encodes CASSFSSRVAGGIDEQFF. The chain couples TRBV2 to TRBJ2-1; 10 nucleotides agree with TRBD2. CDR3 size: 18 residues. V shed 6 bases, J shed 8 bases, and the junction held 19 bases outside the gene matches. Germline lookup yields CDR1 SNHLY and CDR2 FYNNEI.

J is TRBJ2-3 and V is TRBV14; D is possibly TRBD1 (6 bases). Germline assignment: CDR1 SGHDN and CDR2 FVKESK. The length of the CDR3 is 13 residues. Deletions cut 3 bases from V and 6 bases from J, with 10 bases between. CDR3 nucleotide sequence: TGTGCCAGCAGCCATCCAGGGGAGGATACGCAGTATTTT. Translated: CASSHPGEDTQYF.

The chain carries TRBV28 and TRBJ1-5; maybe TRBD1 (5 bases). CDR1 is MDHEN and CDR2 is SYDVKM in the germline V gene. The CDR3 totals 17 residues. V was clipped by 5 bases and J by 1 base, with 18 bases between them. CDR3 region: CASSTPQAGQSNQPQHF. The CDR3 region has the DNA TGTGCCAGCAGTACCCCCCAGGCGGGGCAAAGCAATCAGCCCCAGCATTTT. Full variable domain (rest looked up from reference TRBV28 and TRBJ1-5): DVKVTQSSRYLVKRTGEKVFLECVQDMDHENMFWYRQDPGLGLRLIYFSYDVKMKEKGDIPEGYSVSREKKERFSLILESASTNQTSMYLCASSTPQAGQSNQPQHFGDGTRLSIL.

This clonotype appeared a single time. V usage is TRBV2 and J usage is TRBJ2-3; tentatively, D is TRBD1 (5 bases). Between the trimmed V and J ends, which lost 3 bases and 8 bases, there was a span of 9 bases. The CDR3 is made up of 12 amino acids. Per the germline V gene, CDR1 is SNHLY and CDR2 is FYNNEI. Written as DNA, the CDR3 is TGTGCCAGCAGTGATCCCGACAGTACGCAGTATTTT. Its protein product is CASSDPDSTQYF.

This rearrangement joins TRBV9 to TRBJ2-7; D might be TRBD1 or TRBD2, each matching 6 bases. There are 15 residues in the CDR3. Per the germline V gene, CDR1 is SGDLS and CDR2 is YYNGEE. V was trimmed by 4 bases and J by 2 bases, leaving 16 bases between them. The CDR3 region has the DNA TGTGCCAGCAGCAGTGGGAGAGGGGGGCCCTACGAGCAGTACTTC. Its protein product is CASSSGRGGPYEQYF.

This clonotype turned up a few times. This rearrangement joins TRBV27 to TRBJ2-3, with D maybe TRBD2 (7 bases). V lost 5 bases and J 6 bases, leaving 9 bases between the germline ends. CDR1 and CDR2 from the germline V gene are MNHEY and SMNVEV (reference sequence). CDR3 length equals 12 residues. The DNA for the CDR3 is TGTGCCAGCAGTCGGGGGGCGGATACGCAGTATTTT. Translated, it gives CASSRGADTQYF.

J is TRBJ2-4 and V is TRBV23-1; a possible D gene is TRBD1 (5 bases). TRBV23-1 is noted as an ORF with a role that remains uncertain. V lost 2 bases to trimming and J lost 0 bases, with 14 bases between them. The CDR3 consists of 17 residues. The CDR3 DNA is TGCGCCAGCAGTCAAAATTCAGGGCCCTTAGCCAAAAACATTCAGTACTTC. Translated, it gives CASSQNSGPLAKNIQYF.

The chain joins TRBV27 to TRBJ2-1; 8 nucleotides match TRBD2. The CDR3 is made up of 21 amino acids. V gave up 0 bases and J gave up 0 bases; unmatched junction bases: 16. Germline loops: CDR1 MNHEY, CDR2 SMNVEV (reference sequence). CDR3 region: CASSLSFAGLVTLSSYNEQFF. The CDR3 DNA reads TGTGCCAGCAGTTTATCGTTTGCGGGACTAGTCACCCTGAGCTCCTACAATGAGCAGTTCTTC.

This clonotype was counted a single time. The chain joins TRBV2 to TRBJ2-3; D perhaps matches TRBD2 (5 bases). The ends were cut back, 4 bases at V and 6 bases at J, with 14 bases in the middle. CDR1 and CDR2 from the germline V gene are SNHLY and FYNNEI. The CDR3 sequence is 14 residues long. CDR3 region: CASSGGDFTDTQYF. The DNA for the CDR3 is TGTGCCAGCAGTGGGGGAGACTTCACCGATACGCAGTATTTT.

J is TRBJ2-2 and V is TRBV12-3 or TRBV12-4; D may be TRBD2 (5 bases). The CDR3 sequence is 14 residues long. V was clipped by 8 bases and J by 6 bases, with 16 bases between them. The DNA of the CDR3 is TGTGCCAGCCGGGCTAGCAAGTACGCCGGGGAGCTGTTTTTT. It specifies CASRASKYAGELFF.

The chain is built from TRBV28 and TRBJ2-1; D is unresolved. The length of the CDR3 is 16 residues. In germline, CDR1 is MDHEN, CDR2 SYDVKM. V was trimmed by 3 bases and J by 4 bases, leaving 16 bases between them. The CDR3 reads CASSFKALPPYNEQFF. The CDR3, as DNA: TGTGCCAGCAGTTTTAAGGCCTTACCCCCTTACAATGAGCAGTTCTTC.

A few counts support this clonotype. The chain employs TRBV4-2 and TRBJ2-2, with D maybe TRBD1 (5 bases). The CDR3 extends over 15 amino acids. Deletions cut 4 bases from V and 0 bases from J, with 9 bases between. Germline V CDR1 and CDR2: LGHNA, YNFKEQ. DNA of the CDR3: TGTGCCAGCAGCCCAGGGTTATCGAACACCGGGGAGCTGTTTTTT. This translates into CASSPGLSNTGELFF.

CDR3 DNA: TGTGCCAGCAGCTTAGCACAGGGGGGGCGCGTATTCGAGCAGTACTTC. Translated, it gives CASSLAQGGRVFEQYF. The chain employs TRBV7-2 and TRBJ2-7; a possible D gene is TRBD1 (8 bases). Trimming removed 0 bases from V and 6 bases from J, with 18 bases in between. Germline V gene data show CDR1 as SGHTA and CDR2 as FQGNSA. The length of the CDR3 is 16 residues. Together with reference TRBV7-2 and TRBJ2-7, the CDR3 gives the full variable domain: GAGVSQSPSNKVTEKGKDVELRCDPISGHTALYWYRQSLGQGLEFLIYFQGNSAPDKSGLPSDRFSAERTGGSVSTLTIQRTQQEDSAVYLCASSLAQGGRVFEQYFGPGTRLTVT.

This chain connects TRBV5-6 to TRBJ2-5, with D perhaps TRBD1 or TRBD2 (5 bases each). CDR1 SGHDT and CDR2 YYEEEE come from the germline V gene. Between the trimmed V and J ends, which lost 0 bases and 5 bases, there was a span of 11 bases. There are 14 residues in the CDR3. CDR3: CASSLGGNWETQYF. DNA of the CDR3: TGTGCCAGCAGCTTGGGGGGGAACTGGGAGACCCAGTACTTC.

The chain combines TRBV27 with TRBJ1-5, with a possible D match to TRBD1 (6 bases). This CDR3 is built from 16 residues. CDR1 is MNHEY and CDR2 is SMNVEV in the germline V gene (reference sequence). V lost 3 bases to trimming and J lost 3 bases, with 15 bases between them. CDR3 in DNA: TGTGCCAGCAGTTTTATATCAGGGGCTCCCAATCAGCCCCAGCATTTT. It codes for CASSFISGAPNQPQHF.

This chain joins TRBV14 and TRBJ2-1; 8 nucleotides agree with TRBD1. The CDR3 length is 14 residues. The V gene end was trimmed by 2 bases and the J gene end by 4 bases; junction bases not matched to a gene: 1. The V gene's germline CDR1 is SGHDN and CDR2 FVKESK. The CDR3 reads CASSQWTGYNEQFF. The CDR3 DNA is TGTGCCAGCAGCCAATGGACAGGGTACAATGAGCAGTTCTTC.

The chain is built from TRBV19 and TRBJ1-5; 12 bases fit TRBD1. Germline-derived CDR1 and CDR2 are LNHDA and SQIVND (reference sequence). The J segment lost 5 bases and the V segment lost 6 bases, leaving 2 bases of the junction unmatched. The CDR3 runs to 14 residues. DNA for the CDR3: TGTGCCAGTAGGGGGACAGGGGGCGATCAGCCCCAGCATTTT. It translates to CASRGTGGDQPQHF.

The chain recombines TRBV27 with TRBJ2-1; D gene unclear. Trimming took 6 bases from V and 4 from J, leaving 13 bases between them. Per germline, CDR1 MNHEY and CDR2 SMNVEV (reference sequence). The CDR3 loop spans 14 amino acids. As DNA, the CDR3 is TGTGCCAGCAGCCGCGGAACTGTTTACAATGAGCAGTTCTTC. Protein sequence: CASSRGTVYNEQFF.